These 21 T cell receptor beta chains came from one sample sequenced in a study of control samples from healthy donors and cancer patients (TCRdb year 2020). The library relied on the immunoSEQ multiplex PCR assay. As stored in TCRdb, this immuneACCESS dataset retains in-frame rearrangements with V and J assigned. A fraction of the clones does not appear; measured against another copy, unresolved V genes explain less than half of the discrepancy, and the remainder lacks a known reason. In all, the sample holds under 140,000 clones, and roughly 90% of those were seen once. The top ten hold roughly 3.5% of the sample. The sample comprised PBMCs. These TCRs come from a woman aged 60-70 years with lung cancer.

V is TRBV15 and J is TRBJ1-4; no clear D gene. V dropped 1 base and J dropped 4 bases, with 13 bases sitting between them. CDR1 LNHNV and CDR2 YYDKDF come from the germline V gene (reference sequence). The CDR3 has 16 amino acids. In DNA, the CDR3 is TGTGCCACCAGCAGAGCCCTCAGCCTACTTAATGAAAAACTGTTTTTT. Amino acids: CATSRALSLLNEKLFF. Variable domain in full (rest from reference TRBV15 and TRBJ1-4): DAMVIQNPRYQVTQFGKPVTLSCSQTLNHNVMYWYQQKSSQAPKLLFHYYDKDFNNEADTPDNFQSRRPNTSFCFLDIRSPGLGDTAMYLCATSRALSLLNEKLFFGSGTQLSVL.

The CDR3 spells CASSIGTGGTYEQYF. Written as DNA, the CDR3 is TGTGCCAGTAGTATTGGGACAGGGGGGACGTACGAGCAGTACTTC. The chain carries TRBV19 and TRBJ2-7; 11 nucleotides line up with TRBD1. The CDR3 sequence is 15 residues long. The germline CDR1 and CDR2 sequences are LNHDA and SQIVND (reference sequence). The J segment lost 4 bases and the V segment lost 3 bases, leaving 5 bases of the junction unmatched.

This clone was seen a few times. This chain connects TRBV10-2 to TRBJ1-1; the D gene is possibly TRBD1 (6 bases). The CDR3 loop spans 15 amino acids. From germline, CDR1 is WSHSY and CDR2 SAAADI. V was shortened by 1 base and J by 4 bases, with 13 bases between the two germline ends. For the CDR3, the DNA is TGCGCCAGCAGTGAGTTAAGGGGGTTCGGCACTGAAGCTTTCTTT. Amino acids: CASSELRGFGTEAFF.

The rearrangement joins TRBV18 to TRBJ1-5, with TRBD1 matching over 7 bases. This CDR3 is 13 amino acids long. The V segment lost 5 bases and the J segment 6 bases; nucleotides outside the gene matches: 4. From germline, CDR1 is KGHSH and CDR2 LQKENI. CDR3 coding DNA: TGTGCCAGCTCAACAGACAGGGTTCAGCCCCAGCATTTT. Protein product: CASSTDRVQPQHF.

The chain links TRBV19 to TRBJ1-4; D uncertain. In germline, CDR1 is LNHDA, CDR2 SQIVND (reference sequence). CDR3 size: 14 residues. V lost 3 bases and J 4 bases, leaving 9 bases between the germline ends. CDR3 coding DNA: TGTGCCAGTAGTATCGGACTTAATAATGAAAAACTGTTTTTT. Its translation: CASSIGLNNEKLFF.

The rearrangement links TRBV28 to TRBJ1-2; D unresolved. Germline assignment: CDR1 MDHEN and CDR2 SYDVKM. The CDR3 spans 14 residues. Trimming cost V 7 bases and J 0 bases, with 12 bases left between them. Here the CDR3 reads CASKIDGANYGYTF. The CDR3 nucleotides are TGTGCCAGCAAGATCGACGGGGCTAACTATGGCTACACCTTC.

The chain carries TRBV6-5 and TRBJ2-3; a possible D gene is TRBD2 (6 bases). Germline V gives CDR1 MNHEY, CDR2 SVGAGI. The length of the CDR3 is 15 residues. V shed 2 bases and J shed 0 bases, with 9 bases lying between them. The CDR3 sequence: CASSYAGLSTDTQYF. The CDR3 nucleotides read TGTGCCAGCAGTTACGCGGGGCTTAGCACAGATACGCAGTATTTT.

The CDR3 coding sequence is TGTGCCAGCAGCCTCCGGGAGGGTGGAATTCGGGAGCTGTTTTTT. Translating it yields CASSLREGGIRELFF. The V call is TRBV9, the J call TRBJ2-2, with TRBD2 matching over 8 bases. CDR1 and CDR2 (germline): SGDLS, YYNGEE. The V and J ends lost 4 bases and 9 bases, in that order; junction bases with no gene match: 11. There are 15 residues in the CDR3.

The gene calls are TRBV7-2 and TRBJ2-1; D is unclear. With 1 base removed from V and 7 bases from J, the gap between germline ends came to 8 bases. The germline V gene has CDR1 SGHTA and CDR2 FQGNSA. There are 13 residues in the CDR3. The CDR3 DNA sequence: TGTGCCAGCAGCTTAGGCCCTAATAATGAGCAGTTCTTC. Translated, it gives CASSLGPNNEQFF.

The gene calls are TRBV30 and TRBJ2-6; 12 bases are shared with TRBD2. The CDR3 contains 16 residues. Germline V gene lookup returns CDR1 GTSNPN and CDR2 SVGIG (reference sequence). V dropped 8 bases and J dropped 0; count of bases not matched to a gene: 5. Written as DNA, the CDR3 is TGTGCCCGGACTAGCGGGACGCCCTCTGGGGCCAACGTCCTGACTTTC. It codes for CARTSGTPSGANVLTF.

The V and J genes are TRBV5-1 and TRBJ2-3; D tentatively fits TRBD1 or TRBD2 (5 bases each). The CDR3 consists of 14 residues. Trimming removed 4 bases from V and 2 bases from J, with 11 bases in between. Germline V gene data show CDR1 as SGHRS and CDR2 as YFSETQ. The CDR3, as DNA: TGCGCCAGCAGCACCGGGACGGACACAGATACGCAGTATTTT. Protein product: CASSTGTDTDTQYF. The whole variable domain, filled in from reference TRBV5-1 and TRBJ2-3, reads KAGVTQTPRYLIKTRGQQVTLSCSPISGHRSVSWYQQTPGQGLQFLFEYFSETQRNKGNFPGRFSGRQFSNSRSEMNVSTLELGDSALYLCASSTGTDTDTQYFGPGTRLTVL.

This chain joins TRBV6-1 and TRBJ1-2; perhaps TRBD1 as D (5 bases). Germline CDR1 is MNHNS and CDR2 is SASEGT. The CDR3 consists of 12 residues. Trimming removed 3 bases at V and 8 bases at J, with 10 bases between. Here the CDR3 reads CASSEGTYGYTF. The CDR3 nucleotides read TGTGCCAGCAGTGAGGGGACTTACGGCTACACCTTC.

CDR3 DNA: TGTGCCAGCAGCCAAGAAGGTAATAGCGCAGATACGCAGTATTTT. Amino acid sequence: CASSQEGNSADTQYF. This chain links TRBV4-2 with TRBJ2-3, with D possibly matching TRBD2 (5 bases). The CDR3 is 15 residues long. V lost 0 bases and J lost 4, with 11 bases in between. Germline-derived CDR1 and CDR2 are LGHNA and YNFKEQ.

The chain joins TRBV4-2 to TRBJ1-2, with 7 bases that match TRBD1. V lost 5 bases, J lost 5 bases, and 8 bases stayed unmatched. Germline CDR1 is LGHNA and CDR2 is YNFKEQ. This CDR3 is 14 amino acids long. The CDR3 sequence: CASSFQTGRYGYTF. The CDR3 bases are TGTGCCAGCAGCTTTCAGACAGGGCGGTATGGCTACACCTTC.

V and J are TRBV10-3 and TRBJ1-2, with D tentatively TRBD1 (5 bases). Germline V lookup: CDR1 ENHRY, CDR2 SYGVKD. The CDR3 runs to 15 residues. V gave up 10 bases and J gave up 3 bases, with 21 bases separating them. The CDR3 is CATTPRPGDDYGYTF. In nucleotides, the CDR3 is TGTGCCACCACCCCGAGGCCGGGGGACGACTATGGCTACACCTTC.

The rearrangement joins TRBV9 to TRBJ2-1; TRBD1 agrees at 7 bases. CDR3 length: 15 residues. Trimming cost V 0 bases and J 3 bases; bases outside gene matches: 3. Germline-derived CDR1 and CDR2 are SGDLS and YYNGEE. The CDR3 sequence is CASSVGQGDYNEQFF. CDR3 sequence (DNA): TGTGCCAGCAGCGTAGGCCAGGGGGACTACAATGAGCAGTTCTTC.

The V call is TRBV7-6, the J call TRBJ1-5, with a tentative D call TRBD1 (5 bases). The CDR3 spans 13 residues. V was shortened by 5 bases and J by 6 bases, with 11 bases between the two germline ends. Germline V gene lookup returns CDR1 SGHVS and CDR2 FNYEAQ. This chain's CDR3 is CASSTERGQPQHF. The CDR3 DNA reads as TGTGCCAGCAGCACAGAGAGGGGTCAGCCCCAGCATTTT.

The chain carries TRBV2 and TRBJ1-2; 7 bases line up with TRBD1. The CDR3 contains 14 residues. CDR1 is SNHLY, CDR2 FYNNEI, per germline. V lost 6 bases and J lost 6; bases outside the gene matches: 10. The CDR3 DNA sequence: TGTGCCAGCAGCGTACAGGGGTTTAATGATGGCTACACCTTC. Encoded protein: CASSVQGFNDGYTF.

Note on this clone: The germline gene is not matched at one end of the junction; a read error may be the cause. This chain joins TRBV7-9 and TRBJ2-7; possible D gene TRBD1, 5 bases. The CDR3 has 11 residues. Germline CDR1 SEHNR, CDR2 FQNEAQ (reference sequence). The CDR3 nucleotides read TGTGCCAGCAGCTCTGGGGCCATTTCCAACTTC. It codes for CASSSGAISNF. The entire variable domain, with the rest obtained from reference TRBV7-9 and TRBJ2-7, is as follows: DTGVSQNPRHKITKRGQNVTFRCDPISEHNRLYWYRQTLGQGPEFLTYFQNEAQLEKSRLLSDRFSAERPKGSFSTLEIQRTEQGDSAMYLCASSSGAISNFGPGTRLTVT.

The rearrangement joins TRBV4-1 to TRBJ1-5; possible D gene TRBD1, 5 bases. The CDR3 is 15 amino acids. The germline CDR1 and CDR2 sequences are MGHRA and YSYEKL. Trimming cost V 1 base and J 8 bases, with 15 bases left between them. CDR3 DNA: TGCGCCAGCAGCCAAGGTCGCGGGGGGTTTGAGCCCCAGCATTTT. Translation: CASSQGRGGFEPQHF.

The V gene is TRBV6-5, the J gene TRBJ2-1; 7 bases line up with TRBD2. This CDR3 has 16 amino acids. Germline V gene data show CDR1 as MNHEY and CDR2 as SVGAGI. With 3 bases clipped from V and 8 bases from J, the junction kept 13 bases outside the gene matches. The CDR3 reads CASSYLASGPTDEQFF. CDR3 coding DNA: TGTGCCAGCAGTTATTTGGCTAGCGGACCTACGGATGAGCAGTTCTTC.